The source of this T cell receptor (beta chain) is a study of liver allograft versus peripheral blood T cells. Across the whole study: Comparative analysis was performed on T cell receptor repertoires from transplanted livers and from recipients' peripheral blood.

MiXCR, applied by TCRdb to the reads, yields one record per CDR3 protein. Of 5,000 to 6,500 distinct CDR3 sequences listed, more than 13% were seen once; the top ten hold 2.9%. General observations from the study: T cell receptor repertoires inside liver allografts reportedly differed from those in peripheral blood.

Germline V lookup: CDR1 MNHEY, CDR2 SVGAGI. The CDR3 is 15 amino acids. V was clipped by 8 bases and J by 6 bases, with 22 bases between them. This clonotype is medium-sized in the sample. Its antigen remains unknown. The gene calls are TRBV6-5 and TRBJ1-1, with D possibly matching TRBD1 (6 bases). This sequence was found in a human patient who had a liver transplant. T cells may partly derive from the graft donor. Here the CDR3 reads CASPHRENRDPEAFF. The CDR3 region has the DNA TGTGCCAGCCCACATAGAGAGAACAGGGACCCTGAAGCTTTCTTT.